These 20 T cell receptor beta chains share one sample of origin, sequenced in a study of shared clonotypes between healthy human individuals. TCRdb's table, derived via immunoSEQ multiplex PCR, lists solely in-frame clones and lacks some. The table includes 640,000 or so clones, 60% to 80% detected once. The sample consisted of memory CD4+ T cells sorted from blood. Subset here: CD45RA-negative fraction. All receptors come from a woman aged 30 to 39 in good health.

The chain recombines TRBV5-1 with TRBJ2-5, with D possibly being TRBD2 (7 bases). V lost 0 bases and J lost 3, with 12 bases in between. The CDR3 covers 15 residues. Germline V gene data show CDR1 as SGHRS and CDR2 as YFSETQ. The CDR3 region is CASSLGGGAEETQYF. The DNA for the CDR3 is TGCGCCAGCAGCTTGGGCGGGGGCGCCGAAGAGACCCAGTACTTC.

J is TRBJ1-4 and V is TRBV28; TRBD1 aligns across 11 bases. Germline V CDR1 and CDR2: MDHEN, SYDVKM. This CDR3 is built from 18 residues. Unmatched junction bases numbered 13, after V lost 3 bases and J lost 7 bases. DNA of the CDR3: TGTGCCAGCAGTTTCTCCCCAAATCCCGGGACAGGGGGTGAAAAACTGTTTTTT. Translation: CASSFSPNPGTGGEKLFF.

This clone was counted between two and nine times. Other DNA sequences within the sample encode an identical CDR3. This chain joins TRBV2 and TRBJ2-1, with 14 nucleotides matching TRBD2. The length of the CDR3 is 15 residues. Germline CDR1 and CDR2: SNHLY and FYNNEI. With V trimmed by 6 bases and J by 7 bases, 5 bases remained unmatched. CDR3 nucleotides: TGTGCCAGCAGCCGACTAGCGGGAGGGGGAAATGAGCAGTTCTTC. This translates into CASSRLAGGGNEQFF.

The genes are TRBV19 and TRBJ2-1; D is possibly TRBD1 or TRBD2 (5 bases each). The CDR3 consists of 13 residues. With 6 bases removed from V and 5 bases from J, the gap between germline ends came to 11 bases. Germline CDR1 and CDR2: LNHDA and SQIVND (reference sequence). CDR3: CASRWGTNNEQFF. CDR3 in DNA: TGTGCCAGTAGGTGGGGGACGAACAATGAGCAGTTCTTC.

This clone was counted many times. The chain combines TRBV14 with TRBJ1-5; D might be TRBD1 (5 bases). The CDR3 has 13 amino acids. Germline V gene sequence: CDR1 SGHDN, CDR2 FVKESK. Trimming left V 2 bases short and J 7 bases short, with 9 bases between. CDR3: CASSQKEGQPQHF. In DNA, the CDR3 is TGTGCCAGCAGCCAAAAGGAGGGGCAGCCCCAGCATTTT. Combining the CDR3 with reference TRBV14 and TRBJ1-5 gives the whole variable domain EAGVTQFPSHSVIEKGQTVTLRCDPISGHDNLYWYRRVMGKEIKFLLHFVKESKQDESGMPNNRFLAERTGGTYSTLKVQPAELEDSGVYFCASSQKEGQPQHFGDGTRLSIL.

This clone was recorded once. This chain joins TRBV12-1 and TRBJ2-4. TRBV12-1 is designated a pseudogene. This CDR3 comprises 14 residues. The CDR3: CASSFGLAKNIQYF. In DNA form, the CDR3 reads TGTGCCAGCAGCTTTGGATTAGCCAAAAACATTCAGTACTTC.

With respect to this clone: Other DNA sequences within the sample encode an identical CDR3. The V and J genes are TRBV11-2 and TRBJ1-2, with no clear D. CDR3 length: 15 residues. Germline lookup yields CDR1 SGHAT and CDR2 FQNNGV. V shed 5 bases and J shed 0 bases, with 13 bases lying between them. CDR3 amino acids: CASSLGPGTNYGYTF. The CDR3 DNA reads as TGTGCCAGCAGCCTCGGTCCCGGGACTAACTATGGCTACACCTTC.

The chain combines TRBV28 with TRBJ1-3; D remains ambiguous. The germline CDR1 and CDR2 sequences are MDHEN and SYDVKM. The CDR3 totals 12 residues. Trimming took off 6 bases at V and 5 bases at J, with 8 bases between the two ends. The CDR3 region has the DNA TGTGCCAGCAGCCTCGGTAGAAACACCATATATTTT. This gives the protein CASSLGRNTIYF.

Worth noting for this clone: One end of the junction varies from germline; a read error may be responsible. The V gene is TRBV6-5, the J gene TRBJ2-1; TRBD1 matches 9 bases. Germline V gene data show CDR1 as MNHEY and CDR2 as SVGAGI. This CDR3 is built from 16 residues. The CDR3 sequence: CASSYLQGAERNEQFF. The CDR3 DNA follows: TGTGCCAGCAGCTACTTACAGGGGGCTGAGCGCAATGAGCAGTTCTTC.

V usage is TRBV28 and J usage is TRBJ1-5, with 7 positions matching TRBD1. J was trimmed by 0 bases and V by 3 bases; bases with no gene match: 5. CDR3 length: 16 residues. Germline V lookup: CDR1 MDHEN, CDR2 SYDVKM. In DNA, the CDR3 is TGTGCCAGCAGTTTCCGAGACAGGGTTAGCAATCAGCCCCAGCATTTT. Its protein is CASSFRDRVSNQPQHF. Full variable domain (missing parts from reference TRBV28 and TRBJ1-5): DVKVTQSSRYLVKRTGEKVFLECVQDMDHENMFWYRQDPGLGLRLIYFSYDVKMKEKGDIPEGYSVSREKKERFSLILESASTNQTSMYLCASSFRDRVSNQPQHFGDGTRLSIL.

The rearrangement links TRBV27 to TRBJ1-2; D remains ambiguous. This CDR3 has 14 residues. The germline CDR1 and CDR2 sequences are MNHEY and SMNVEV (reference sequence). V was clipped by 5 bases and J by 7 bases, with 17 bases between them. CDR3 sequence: CASSPSHYGGGYTF. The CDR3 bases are TGTGCCAGCAGTCCGTCACACTACGGTGGTGGCTACACCTTC.

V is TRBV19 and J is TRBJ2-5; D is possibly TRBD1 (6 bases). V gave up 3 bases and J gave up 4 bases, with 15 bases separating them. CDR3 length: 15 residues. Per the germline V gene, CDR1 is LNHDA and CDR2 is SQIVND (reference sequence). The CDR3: CASSIGVRGIETQYF. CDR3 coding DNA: TGTGCCAGTAGTATTGGCGTCAGGGGAATAGAGACCCAGTACTTC.

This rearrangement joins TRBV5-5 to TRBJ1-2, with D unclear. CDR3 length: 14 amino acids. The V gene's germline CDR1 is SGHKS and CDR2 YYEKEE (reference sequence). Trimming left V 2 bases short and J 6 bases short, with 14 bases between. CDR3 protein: CASSFAGQRHGYTF. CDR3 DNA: TGTGCCAGCAGCTTTGCGGGCCAGAGGCATGGCTACACCTTC. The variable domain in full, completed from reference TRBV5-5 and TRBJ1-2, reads DAGVTQSPTHLIKTRGQQVTLRCSPISGHKSVSWYQQVLGQGPQFIFQYYEKEERGRGNFPDRFSARQFPNYSSELNVNALLLGDSALYLCASSFAGQRHGYTFGSGTRLTVV.

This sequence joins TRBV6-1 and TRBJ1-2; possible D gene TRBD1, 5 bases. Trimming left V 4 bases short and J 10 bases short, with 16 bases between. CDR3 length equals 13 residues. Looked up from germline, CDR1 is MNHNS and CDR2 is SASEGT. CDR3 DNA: TGTGCCAGCAGTGCGACCGGGGCACACCTCTACACCTTC. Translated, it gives CASSATGAHLYTF.

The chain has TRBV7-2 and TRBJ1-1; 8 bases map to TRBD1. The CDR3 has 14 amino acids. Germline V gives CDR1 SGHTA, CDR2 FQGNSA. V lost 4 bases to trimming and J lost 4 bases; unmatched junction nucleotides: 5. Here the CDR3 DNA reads TGTGCCAGCAGCTCACAGGGGGGTGGCACTGAAGCTTTCTTT. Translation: CASSSQGGGTEAFF. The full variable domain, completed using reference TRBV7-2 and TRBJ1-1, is GAGVSQSPSNKVTEKGKDVELRCDPISGHTALYWYRQSLGQGLEFLIYFQGNSAPDKSGLPSDRFSAERTGGSVSTLTIQRTQQEDSAVYLCASSSQGGGTEAFFGQGTRLTVV.

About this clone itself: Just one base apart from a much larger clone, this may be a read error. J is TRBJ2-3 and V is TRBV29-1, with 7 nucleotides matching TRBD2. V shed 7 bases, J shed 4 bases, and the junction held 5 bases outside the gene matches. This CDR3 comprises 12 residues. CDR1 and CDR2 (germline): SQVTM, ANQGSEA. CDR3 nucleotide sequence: TGCAGCGAATGGGGGGGGGCAGATACGCAGTATTTT. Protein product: CSEWGGADTQYF.

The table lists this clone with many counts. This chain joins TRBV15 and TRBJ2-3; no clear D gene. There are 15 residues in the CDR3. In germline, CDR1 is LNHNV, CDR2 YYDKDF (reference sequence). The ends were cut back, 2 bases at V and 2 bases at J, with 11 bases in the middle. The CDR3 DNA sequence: TGTGCCACCAGCAGAACGCGGACCTACACAGATACGCAGTATTTT. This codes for CATSRTRTYTDTQYF.

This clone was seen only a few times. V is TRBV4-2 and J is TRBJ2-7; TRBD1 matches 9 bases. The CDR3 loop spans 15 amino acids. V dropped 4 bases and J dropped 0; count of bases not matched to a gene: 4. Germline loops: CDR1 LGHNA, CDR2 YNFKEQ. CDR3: CASSREQGASYEQYF. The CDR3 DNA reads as TGTGCCAGCAGCCGAGAACAGGGGGCCTCCTACGAGCAGTACTTC.

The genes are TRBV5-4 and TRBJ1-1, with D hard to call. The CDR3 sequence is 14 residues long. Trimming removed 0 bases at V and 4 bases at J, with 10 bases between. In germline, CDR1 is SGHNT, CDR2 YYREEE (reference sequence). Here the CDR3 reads CASSLESGGTEAFF. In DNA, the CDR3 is TGTGCCAGCAGCTTGGAGTCGGGCGGCACTGAAGCTTTCTTT.

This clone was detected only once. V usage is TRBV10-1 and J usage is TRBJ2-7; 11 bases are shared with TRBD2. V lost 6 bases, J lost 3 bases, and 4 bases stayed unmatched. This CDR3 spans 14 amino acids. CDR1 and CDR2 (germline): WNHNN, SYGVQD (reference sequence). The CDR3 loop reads CASSRLAGYYEQYF. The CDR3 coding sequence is TGCGCCAGCAGCCGACTAGCGGGATACTACGAGCAGTACTTC.